The next 9 T cell receptor beta chains were all read from a single sample in a study of blood T cell repertoires in COVID-19. Assay: immunoSEQ multiplex PCR; the TCRdb copy retains only in-frame clones and omits some. The sample holds about 480,000 clones; around nine tenths are singletons and the top ten take around 1.9%. Sequenced material: PBMCs or T cells enriched from blood (not recorded which). The receptors were sampled from a middle-aged woman who had recovered from COVID-19.

With regard to this clone: At the DNA level, this CDR3 is encoded by other sequences in the same sample as well. The gene calls are TRBV18 and TRBJ2-7; 7 bases fit TRBD1. The CDR3 extends over 14 amino acids. V lost 3 bases and J lost 2; bases outside the gene matches: 4. The germline V gene has CDR1 KGHSH and CDR2 LQKENI. CDR3 DNA sequence: TGTGCCAGCTCACCTCGACAGGGCACCTACGAGCAGTACTTC. The encoded protein is CASSPRQGTYEQYF.

The J gene is TRBJ1-5, the V gene TRBV12-5, with D perhaps TRBD1 (6 bases). V was pared by 1 base and J by 2 bases, with 6 bases between. CDR3 length: 14 amino acids. Germline CDR1 reads LGHNT; CDR2 reads FRNRAP. CDR3 amino acids: CASGLDRGNQPQHF. In DNA form, the CDR3 reads TGTGCTAGTGGTTTGGACAGGGGCAATCAGCCCCAGCATTTT.

The rearrangement joins TRBV6-5 to TRBJ2-1; 7 positions match TRBD2. The CDR3 spans 14 residues. J gave up 11 bases and V 6 bases, and 13 bases lay outside the gene matches. Germline V gives CDR1 MNHEY, CDR2 SVGAGI. DNA of the CDR3: TGTGCCAGCAGCGAGCTCAGGGAGGGACCAAAGCAGTTCTTC. It specifies CASSELREGPKQFF.

In this sample, this clone turned up a few times. The J gene is TRBJ2-2, the V gene TRBV19; D gene ambiguous. CDR3 length: 13 residues. In germline, CDR1 is LNHDA, CDR2 SQIVND (reference sequence). The ends were cut back, 2 bases at V and 5 bases at J, with 6 bases in the middle. For the CDR3, the DNA is TGTGCCAGTAGTATACGAGGTACCGGGGAGCTGTTTTTT. Translated, it gives CASSIRGTGELFF.

The chain combines TRBV11-2 with TRBJ2-1, with D uncertain. CDR3 size: 14 residues. Germline-derived CDR1 and CDR2 are SGHAT and FQNNGV. Trimming shortened V by 8 bases and J by 1 base, and 12 bases separated the two germline ends. For the CDR3, the DNA is TGTGCCAGCCGGTCGACGCGGTCCTACAATGAGCAGTTCTTC. Protein: CASRSTRSYNEQFF.

This clone has only one observation. This rearrangement joins TRBV7-2 to TRBJ2-7; 8 bases match TRBD1. The CDR3 spans 14 residues. V dropped 4 bases and J dropped 0; count of bases not matched to a gene: 2. CDR1 is SGHTA, CDR2 FQGNSA, per germline. The CDR3 DNA reads TGTGCCAGCAGCTGGACAGGGAGCTCCTACGAGCAGTACTTC. Its protein is CASSWTGSSYEQYF.

The rearrangement uses TRBV6-5 and TRBJ1-1; TRBD1 matches 7 bases. This CDR3 has 13 residues. Germline-derived CDR1 and CDR2 are MNHEY and SVGAGI. V shed 10 bases and J 2 bases; nucleotides not matched to a gene: 7. The CDR3 DNA sequence: TGTGCCACATGGACAGGAAGAAACACTGAAGCTTTCTTT. Its translation: CATWTGRNTEAFF.

Here the CDR3 DNA reads TGTGCCAGCAGCTCACAGTTGGACAGTAACGCTGGGTTCTACGGCTACACCTTC. This gives the protein CASSSQLDSNAGFYGYTF. V is TRBV7-9 and J is TRBJ1-2; the D gene is possibly TRBD1 (6 bases). The germline CDR1 and CDR2 sequences are SEHNR and FQNEAQ (reference sequence). V was shortened by 4 bases and J by 8 bases, with 29 bases between the two germline ends. The CDR3 loop spans 18 amino acids.

This chain links TRBV11-2 with TRBJ2-1; D possibly corresponds to TRBD2 (5 bases). The CDR3 is 15 residues long. Germline V CDR1 and CDR2: SGHAT, FQNNGV. V lost 5 bases to trimming and J lost 3 bases, with 14 bases between them. In nucleotides, the CDR3 is TGTGCCAGCAGCCCCTACCAAGGGAGCTACAATGAGCAGTTCTTC. Translated, it gives CASSPYQGSYNEQFF.